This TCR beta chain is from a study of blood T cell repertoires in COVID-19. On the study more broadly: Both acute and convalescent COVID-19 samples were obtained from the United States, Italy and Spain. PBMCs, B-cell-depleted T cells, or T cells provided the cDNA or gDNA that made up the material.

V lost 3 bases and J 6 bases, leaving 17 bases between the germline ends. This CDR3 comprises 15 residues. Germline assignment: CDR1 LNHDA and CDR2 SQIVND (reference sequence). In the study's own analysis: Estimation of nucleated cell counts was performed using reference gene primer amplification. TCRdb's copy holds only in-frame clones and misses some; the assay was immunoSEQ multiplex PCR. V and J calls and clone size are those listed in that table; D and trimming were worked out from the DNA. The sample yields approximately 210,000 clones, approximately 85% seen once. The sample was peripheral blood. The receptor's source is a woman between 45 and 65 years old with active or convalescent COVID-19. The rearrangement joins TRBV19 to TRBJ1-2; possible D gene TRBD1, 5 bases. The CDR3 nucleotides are TGTGCCAGTAGTATCAATGGAGCAGGGAAGAATGGCTACACCTTC. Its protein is CASSINGAGKNGYTF.